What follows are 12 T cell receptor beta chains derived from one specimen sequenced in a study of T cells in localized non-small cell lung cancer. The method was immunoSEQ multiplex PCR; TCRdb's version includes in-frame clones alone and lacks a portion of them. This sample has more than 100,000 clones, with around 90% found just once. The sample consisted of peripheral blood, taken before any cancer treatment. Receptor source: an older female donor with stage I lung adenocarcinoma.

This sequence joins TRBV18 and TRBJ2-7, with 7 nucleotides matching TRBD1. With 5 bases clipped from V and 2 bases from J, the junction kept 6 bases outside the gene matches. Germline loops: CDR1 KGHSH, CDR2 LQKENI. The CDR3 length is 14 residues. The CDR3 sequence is CASSGGQLPYEQYF. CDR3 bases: TGTGCCAGCTCAGGGGGACAGCTTCCCTACGAGCAGTACTTC.

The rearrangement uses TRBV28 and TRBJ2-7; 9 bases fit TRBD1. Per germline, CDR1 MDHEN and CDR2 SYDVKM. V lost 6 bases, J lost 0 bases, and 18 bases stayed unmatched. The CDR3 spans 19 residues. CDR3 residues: CASSSVGGQGSSPSYEQYF. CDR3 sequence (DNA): TGTGCCAGCAGCTCCGTAGGGGGACAGGGATCTTCCCCCTCCTACGAGCAGTACTTC. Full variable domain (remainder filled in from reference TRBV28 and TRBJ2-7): DVKVTQSSRYLVKRTGEKVFLECVQDMDHENMFWYRQDPGLGLRLIYFSYDVKMKEKGDIPEGYSVSREKKERFSLILESASTNQTSMYLCASSSVGGQGSSPSYEQYFGPGTRLTVT.

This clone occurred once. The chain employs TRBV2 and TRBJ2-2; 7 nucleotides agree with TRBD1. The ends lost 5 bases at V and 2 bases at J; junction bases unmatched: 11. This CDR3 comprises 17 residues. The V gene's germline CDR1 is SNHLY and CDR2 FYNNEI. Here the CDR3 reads CASSLAPGQRNTGELFF. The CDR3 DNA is TGTGCCAGCAGTCTAGCACCGGGACAGCGAAACACCGGGGAGCTGTTTTTT.

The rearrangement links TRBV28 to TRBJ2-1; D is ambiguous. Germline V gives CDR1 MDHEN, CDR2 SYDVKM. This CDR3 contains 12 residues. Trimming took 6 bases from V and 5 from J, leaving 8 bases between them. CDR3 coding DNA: TGTGCCAGCAGGCGGAGAAACAATGAGCAGTTCTTC. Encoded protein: CASRRRNNEQFF.

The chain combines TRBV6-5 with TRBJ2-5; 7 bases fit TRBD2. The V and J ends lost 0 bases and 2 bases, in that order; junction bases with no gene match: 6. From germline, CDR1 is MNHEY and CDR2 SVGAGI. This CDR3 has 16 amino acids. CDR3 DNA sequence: TGTGCCAGCAGTTACTCGTGGGCGGGGGAACAAGAGACCCAGTACTTC. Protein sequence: CASSYSWAGEQETQYF.

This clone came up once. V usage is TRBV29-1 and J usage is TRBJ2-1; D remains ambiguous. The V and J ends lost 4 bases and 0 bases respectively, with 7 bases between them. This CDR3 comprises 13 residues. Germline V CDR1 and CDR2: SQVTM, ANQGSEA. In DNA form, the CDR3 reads TGCAGCGTTGGAGAGTTCTCCTACAATGAGCAGTTCTTC. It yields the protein CSVGEFSYNEQFF.

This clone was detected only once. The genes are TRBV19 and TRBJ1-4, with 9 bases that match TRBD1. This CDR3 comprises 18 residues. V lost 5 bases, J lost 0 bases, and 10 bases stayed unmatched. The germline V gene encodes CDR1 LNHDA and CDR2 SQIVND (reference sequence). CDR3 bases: TGTGCCAGTAGTGGATACAGGGGGCGCAGGGCAACTAATGAAAAACTGTTTTTT. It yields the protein CASSGYRGRRATNEKLFF.

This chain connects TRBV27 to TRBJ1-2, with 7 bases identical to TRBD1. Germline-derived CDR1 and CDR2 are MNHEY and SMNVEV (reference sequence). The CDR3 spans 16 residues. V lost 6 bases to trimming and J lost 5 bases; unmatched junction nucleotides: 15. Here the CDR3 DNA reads TGTGCCAGCAGCCCCACGAACATCCCAGGGGGGTATGGCTACACCTTC. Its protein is CASSPTNIPGGYGYTF.

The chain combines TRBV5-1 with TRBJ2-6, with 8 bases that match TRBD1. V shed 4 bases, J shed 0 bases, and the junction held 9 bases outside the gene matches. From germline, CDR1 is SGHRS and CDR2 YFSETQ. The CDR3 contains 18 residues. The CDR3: CASSPWTGPSSGANVLTF. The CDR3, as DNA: TGCGCCAGCAGCCCCTGGACAGGGCCCTCCTCTGGGGCCAACGTCCTGACTTTC.

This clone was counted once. The CDR3 coding sequence is TGTGCCAGCAGCGTAGTTAGTTGGTGGGCAGGGAATCAGCCCCAGCATTTT. It yields the protein CASSVVSWWAGNQPQHF. The chain links TRBV9 to TRBJ1-5; tentative D call: TRBD1 (5 bases). Germline lookup yields CDR1 SGDLS and CDR2 YYNGEE. Trimming left V 0 bases short and J 4 bases short, with 17 bases between. This CDR3 has 17 residues. Drawing the rest from reference TRBV9 and TRBJ1-5, the complete variable domain is DSGVTQTPKHLITATGQRVTLRCSPRSGDLSVYWYQQSLDQGLQFLIQYYNGEERAKGNILERFSAQQFPDLHSELNLSSLELGDSALYFCASSVVSWWAGNQPQHFGDGTRLSIL.

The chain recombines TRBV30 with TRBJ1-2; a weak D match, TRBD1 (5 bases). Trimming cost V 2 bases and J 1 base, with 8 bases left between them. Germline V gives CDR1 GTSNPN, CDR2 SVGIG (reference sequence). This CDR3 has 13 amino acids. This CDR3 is CAWSFQGNYGYTF. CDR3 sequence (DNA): TGTGCCTGGAGTTTCCAGGGTAACTATGGCTACACCTTC.

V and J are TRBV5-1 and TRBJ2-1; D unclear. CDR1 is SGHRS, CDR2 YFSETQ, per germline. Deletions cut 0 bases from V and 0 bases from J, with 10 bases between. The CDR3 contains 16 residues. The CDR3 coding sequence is TGCGCCAGCAGCTTGGGGCACGCGAGCTCCTACAATGAGCAGTTCTTC. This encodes CASSLGHASSYNEQFF.